The 30 T cell receptor beta chains presented below share a single source sample, sequenced in a study of cytomegalovirus exposure and HLA in healthy donors. The PCR used 60 Vbeta and 13 Jbeta primers. The assay was immunoSEQ multiplex PCR, and TCRdb's table has in-frame clones only and misses some. In the table there are some 140,000 clones, over 70% of which are singletons. Sequenced sample: PBMCs. Every receptor here comes from a woman aged 40-49 years in good health and CMV-seronegative.

The gene calls are TRBV21-1 and TRBJ1-5. TRBV21-1 is a documented pseudogene. The CDR3 extends over 19 amino acids. CDR3 loop: CASSKDGRTDDLGNQPQHF. The CDR3 bases are TGTGCCAGCAGCAAAGATGGGAGGACGGATGACCTCGGGAATCAGCCCCAGCATTTT.

The genes are TRBV13 and TRBJ2-3, with D tentatively TRBD2 (5 bases). The V and J ends lost 1 base and 4 bases respectively, with 12 bases between them. The CDR3 length is 15 residues. Germline-derived CDR1 and CDR2 are PRHDT and FYEKMQ (reference sequence). CDR3 sequence reads: CASSLEPRGSDTQYF. CDR3 sequence (DNA): TGTGCCAGCAGCTTAGAACCCCGGGGATCAGATACGCAGTATTTT.

V is TRBV12-5 and J is TRBJ1-2; 8 bases are shared with TRBD1. Germline CDR1 reads LGHNT; CDR2 reads FRNRAP. J was trimmed by 2 bases and V by 1 base; bases with no gene match: 24. The length of the CDR3 is 22 residues. CDR3 protein: CASGLARAGGQGFSRGNYGYTF. DNA of the CDR3: TGTGCTAGTGGTTTGGCAAGGGCAGGAGGACAGGGATTCAGTCGTGGGAACTATGGCTACACCTTC.

This clone was counted between two and nine times. The chain carries TRBV2 and TRBJ1-5; 8 bases map to TRBD1. With V trimmed by 6 bases and J by 2 bases, 6 bases remained unmatched. The CDR3 consists of 15 residues. Germline values: CDR1 SNHLY, CDR2 FYNNEI. CDR3: CASRPDRGGNQPQHF. CDR3 DNA sequence: TGTGCCAGCAGACCCGACAGGGGAGGCAATCAGCCCCAGCATTTT.

V usage is TRBV7-2 and J usage is TRBJ2-3; 11 bases agree with TRBD2. After removal of 4 bases from V and 2 bases from J, the junction contained 5 bases not matched to a gene. Germline V gene sequence: CDR1 SGHTA, CDR2 FQGNSA. The CDR3 sequence is 16 residues long. The CDR3 DNA reads TGTGCCAGCAGCTACGTTAGCGGGGGGGCCACAGATACGCAGTATTTT. The encoded protein is CASSYVSGGATDTQYF.

There are a few counts of this clone. The chain uses TRBV5-6 and TRBJ1-1, with a possible D match to TRBD1 (5 bases). The CDR3 spans 15 residues. Looked up from germline, CDR1 is SGHDT and CDR2 is YYEEEE. Trimming took 1 base from V and 5 from J, leaving 15 bases between them. This CDR3 is CASSLRRGSKTEAFF. The DNA for the CDR3 is TGTGCCAGCAGCTTGAGGAGGGGATCAAAAACTGAAGCTTTCTTT. The entire variable domain, with the rest obtained from reference TRBV5-6 and TRBJ1-1, is as follows: DAGVTQSPTHLIKTRGQQVTLRCSPKSGHDTVSWYQQALGQGPQFIFQYYEEEERQRGNFPDRFSGHQFPNYSSELNVNALLLGDSALYLCASSLRRGSKTEAFFGQGTRLTVV.

V is TRBV7-3 and J is TRBJ2-1; D might be TRBD2 (6 bases). The CDR3 extends over 13 amino acids. Looked up from germline, CDR1 is SGHTA and CDR2 is FQGTGA. Trimming removed 2 bases at V and 7 bases at J, with 9 bases between. In DNA form, the CDR3 reads TGTGCCAGCAGCTTACGCGGGGCGAATGAGCAGTTCTTC. This codes for CASSLRGANEQFF.

The V gene is TRBV28, the J gene TRBJ1-2, with D possibly matching TRBD1 (5 bases). The CDR3 totals 14 residues. Germline V lookup: CDR1 MDHEN, CDR2 SYDVKM. V shed 5 bases and J shed 4 bases, with 14 bases lying between them. The CDR3 region is CASSSPQARYGYTF. The CDR3 bases are TGTGCCAGCAGTAGTCCACAGGCTCGCTATGGCTACACCTTC.

This clone came up a few times. The chain uses TRBV4-3 and TRBJ2-3; D remains unclear. This CDR3 has 14 amino acids. V dropped 0 bases and J dropped 0 bases, with 4 bases sitting between them. Germline lookup yields CDR1 LGHNA and CDR2 YSLEER. The DNA for the CDR3 is TGCGCCAGCAGCCAAGATCCTAGCACAGATACGCAGTATTTT. The encoded protein is CASSQDPSTDTQYF.

This clone was found once. Other DNA sequences of this sample code for an identical CDR3. This chain connects TRBV7-2 to TRBJ2-5; D possibly corresponds to TRBD2 (5 bases). The CDR3 contains 13 residues. V was trimmed by 3 bases and J by 7 bases, leaving 12 bases between them. The germline CDR1 and CDR2 sequences are SGHTA and FQGNSA. The CDR3 region has the DNA TGTGCCAGCAGCTTCGGCCCTGCGGGGACCCAGTACTTC. It encodes CASSFGPAGTQYF.

The chain joins TRBV6-6 to TRBJ2-1; D possibly corresponds to TRBD2 (6 bases). This CDR3 contains 16 residues. The germline gives CDR1 MNHNY, CDR2 SVGAGI (reference sequence). The V gene lost 0 bases and the J gene lost 7 bases, with 16 bases spanning the gap. The chain's CDR3 is CASSYSGTPNVNEQFF. Here the CDR3 DNA reads TGTGCCAGCAGTTACTCCGGGACTCCAAACGTGAATGAGCAGTTCTTC.

This chain joins TRBV6-1 and TRBJ2-2; perhaps TRBD2 as D (5 bases). Germline loops: CDR1 MNHNS, CDR2 SASEGT. The CDR3 spans 18 residues. V was cut by 3 bases and J by 5 bases, with 22 bases left in between. The CDR3, as DNA: TGTGCCAGCAGTGACGCAGCCGGTATTGGACTCCGGACCGGGGAGCTGTTTTTT. The encoded protein is CASSDAAGIGLRTGELFF.

This chain joins TRBV14 and TRBJ2-7; tentative D call: TRBD2 (6 bases). Trimming cost V 4 bases and J 4 bases, with 14 bases left between them. The CDR3 is 14 residues long. From germline, CDR1 is SGHDN and CDR2 FVKESK. In DNA, the CDR3 is TGTGCCAGCAGCCTCGGTGGAGGGGCGTACGAGCAGTACTTC. This codes for CASSLGGGAYEQYF.

This chain links TRBV6-6 with TRBJ2-7; D might be TRBD2 (6 bases). Germline-derived CDR1 and CDR2 are MNHNY and SVGAGI (reference sequence). V was trimmed by 6 bases and J by 3 bases, leaving 21 bases between them. The CDR3 spans 16 residues. The CDR3 region has the DNA TGTGCCAGCAGCTCCCCGGGACTTGAAAAAGGCTACGAGCAGTACTTC. Amino acid sequence: CASSSPGLEKGYEQYF.

The chain has TRBV7-2 and TRBJ1-5; 7 nucleotides line up with TRBD1. Germline CDR1 and CDR2: SGHTA and FQGNSA. V dropped 0 bases and J dropped 3; count of bases not matched to a gene: 11. The CDR3 has 18 amino acids. Here the CDR3 reads CASSLAPPGQAVNQPQHF. The CDR3 DNA reads TGTGCCAGCAGCTTAGCTCCTCCCGGACAGGCTGTCAATCAGCCCCAGCATTTT.

The rearrangement links TRBV27 to TRBJ2-7, with D maybe TRBD1 (5 bases). The CDR3 sequence is 18 residues long. CDR1 and CDR2 (germline): MNHEY, SMNVEV (reference sequence). The germline V and J ends were trimmed by 4 bases and 3 bases, with 25 bases remaining between them. The CDR3 DNA reads TGTGCCAGCAGTTACACCCAGGGTTGGGGTACCTCCTTCTACGAGCAGTACTTC. Its protein product is CASSYTQGWGTSFYEQYF.

The V and J genes are TRBV29-1 and TRBJ1-1; D is perhaps TRBD1 (6 bases). Germline V gene lookup returns CDR1 SQVTM and CDR2 ANQGSEA. The ends were cut back, 4 bases at V and 11 bases at J, with 14 bases in the middle. This CDR3 contains 11 residues. The CDR3 sequence is CSVGFWQGAFF. CDR3 DNA: TGCAGCGTTGGATTTTGGCAGGGGGCTTTCTTT.

This chain uses TRBV5-1 with TRBJ1-2; 8 positions match TRBD1. V trimming: 4 bases; J trimming: 8 bases; junction bases outside the gene matches: 19. Per germline, CDR1 SGHRS and CDR2 YFSETQ. This CDR3 is built from 17 residues. The CDR3 spells CASSLRTGYSRVKGYTF. CDR3 DNA: TGCGCCAGCAGCCTACGGACAGGGTATTCCAGGGTTAAGGGCTACACCTTC.

The chain recombines TRBV10-1 with TRBJ2-7; 7 nucleotides align to TRBD2. Germline CDR1 WNHNN, CDR2 SYGVQD (reference sequence). This CDR3 spans 15 amino acids. V was clipped by 0 bases and J by 6 bases; unmatched bases: 8. In DNA, the CDR3 is TGCGCCAGCAGTGAGTCTGGCGGGGGACCTGGCGAGCAGTACTTC. It codes for CASSESGGGPGEQYF.

The chain recombines TRBV5-1 with TRBJ2-2; D is perhaps TRBD2 (5 bases). V lost 0 bases to trimming and J lost 4 bases, with 13 bases between them. CDR1 SGHRS and CDR2 YFSETQ come from the germline V gene. The CDR3 loop spans 16 amino acids. The CDR3 reads CASSLEGPGVTGELFF. The DNA of the CDR3 is TGCGCCAGCAGCTTGGAAGGGCCCGGGGTCACCGGGGAGCTGTTTTTT.

The chain couples TRBV7-8 to TRBJ1-2; D gene uncertain. Trimming left V 1 base short and J 0 bases short, with 9 bases between. The CDR3 runs to 15 residues. Germline V gene data show CDR1 as SGHVS and CDR2 as FQNEAQ. Here the CDR3 DNA reads TGTGCCAGCAGCTTAGAGTGGAGGACTAACTATGGCTACACCTTC. Encoded protein: CASSLEWRTNYGYTF.

This clone was seen more than once but under ten times. The genes are TRBV4-3 and TRBJ1-2, with 7 bases aligning to TRBD1. The germline V gene has CDR1 LGHNA and CDR2 YSLEER. Unmatched junction bases numbered 5, after V lost 0 bases and J lost 4 bases. This CDR3 is 15 amino acids long. CDR3 sequence: CASSQDPTGVYGYTF. CDR3 DNA sequence: TGCGCCAGCAGCCAAGATCCAACAGGGGTCTATGGCTACACCTTC.

This clone was detected a few times. The chain is built from TRBV10-3 and TRBJ1-2; 7 bases are a match to TRBD1. Unmatched junction bases numbered 3, after V lost 4 bases and J lost 4 bases. CDR3 length: 13 residues. Germline V CDR1 and CDR2: ENHRY, SYGVKD. The CDR3 DNA reads TGTGCCATCAGTGGACAGGGCCCCTATGGCTACACCTTC. Protein sequence: CAISGQGPYGYTF.

This clone has only one observation. The chain couples TRBV4-1 to TRBJ1-5, with a weak D call TRBD1 (5 bases). Trimming stripped 1 base from V and 2 bases from J, with 9 bases between. The CDR3 consists of 15 residues. In germline, CDR1 is MGHRA, CDR2 YSYEKL. The chain's CDR3 is CASSQVTEGNQPQHF. The CDR3 DNA reads TGCGCCAGCAGCCAAGTGACAGAGGGCAATCAGCCCCAGCATTTT.

In regard to this clone: Other DNA sequences in the sample encode the same CDR3. This rearrangement joins TRBV5-1 to TRBJ2-3; 7 bases are a match to TRBD1. The V and J ends lost 1 base and 6 bases, in that order; junction bases with no gene match: 8. In germline, CDR1 is SGHRS, CDR2 YFSETQ. The CDR3 is 15 amino acids. CDR3 nucleotide sequence: TGCGCCAGCAGCTTGCAAGGGGGCAGTGGGGATACGCAGTATTTT. Translated, it gives CASSLQGGSGDTQYF.

J is TRBJ2-3 and V is TRBV6-1; 7 bases align to TRBD2. Unmatched junction bases numbered 13, after V lost 7 bases and J lost 6 bases. Looked up from germline, CDR1 is MNHNS and CDR2 is SASEGT. This CDR3 spans 15 amino acids. CDR3: CASISRFPGRDTQYF. The CDR3, as DNA: TGTGCCAGCATTTCAAGGTTCCCCGGGAGGGATACGCAGTATTTT.

The chain is built from TRBV28 and TRBJ2-3; D perhaps matches TRBD2 (5 bases). CDR3 length equals 14 residues. The germline V gene has CDR1 MDHEN and CDR2 SYDVKM. Trimming left V 6 bases short and J 3 bases short, with 13 bases between. The CDR3 sequence is CASSSSWRTDTQYF. In nucleotides, the CDR3 is TGTGCCAGCAGCAGTAGTTGGAGGACAGATACGCAGTATTTT.

The CDR3 DNA follows: TGTGCCAGTAGACAGGGGGCTATTCGGAACACTGAAGCTTTCTTT. This encodes CASRQGAIRNTEAFF. The V call is TRBV7-2, the J call TRBJ1-1, with TRBD1 matching 10 bases. CDR3 length: 15 amino acids. V shed 9 bases, J shed 1 base, and the junction held 8 bases outside the gene matches. Germline V gene sequence: CDR1 SGHTA, CDR2 FQGNSA.

This clone was seen once. The V and J genes are TRBV5-1 and TRBJ1-5; possibly TRBD1 for D (5 bases). Germline loops: CDR1 SGHRS, CDR2 YFSETQ. V was cut by 0 bases and J by 3 bases, with 13 bases left in between. CDR3 length equals 16 residues. The CDR3 nucleotides are TGCGCCAGCAGCTTGGGCTTTGGGGGGAACAATCAGCCCCAGCATTTT. It translates to CASSLGFGGNNQPQHF.

This clone was counted once. The chain carries TRBV5-1 and TRBJ1-1; perhaps TRBD1 as D (5 bases). The V end was cut by 0 bases, the J end by 4 bases, with 13 bases between. Germline V lookup: CDR1 SGHRS, CDR2 YFSETQ. The length of the CDR3 is 15 residues. The CDR3 DNA sequence: TGCGCCAGCAGCTTGGATCCAGGGAGGACCACTGAAGCTTTCTTT. The encoded protein is CASSLDPGRTTEAFF.